This TCR beta chain originates from a study of shared clonotypes between healthy human individuals. Study at large: Researchers drew samples from a couple of women and three men aged 18 to 49. Study conclusions and caveats: Only blood was sampled; tissue repertoires likely differ. On the whole, naive subsets had larger estimated richness than memory subsets had. Relative to their counterparts shared across all four donors, non-shared clonotypes exhibited diminished generation probabilities.

This CDR3 has 16 amino acids. Germline V gene lookup returns CDR1 SGHVT and CDR2 SQSDAQ. The ends lost 5 bases at V and 7 bases at J; junction bases unmatched: 11. A note on this clone: Its antigen is unknown.

It was CD45RO-negative cells, positively selected for CCR7, that made up naive CD8 cells, with terminally differentiated effector memory CD45RA+ cells excluded. The repertoire was sequenced with immunoSEQ multiplex PCR; TCRdb's copy has only in-frame clones and lacks some. The sample lists nearly 2 million clones, about 95% seen once, with 1% to 1.5% in the top ten. V usage is TRBV7-4 and J usage is TRBJ2-1; TRBD2 agrees at 10 bases. This TCR came from a man aged 18-30 years in good health. Material: naive CD8+ T cells sorted from blood. CDR3 in amino acids: CASSGPGSGGANEQFF. The CDR3 coding sequence is TGTGCCAGCAGCGGCCCGGGGAGCGGGGGGGCAAATGAGCAGTTCTTC. Complete variable domain (other parts from reference TRBV7-4 and TRBJ2-1): GAGVSQSPRYKVAKRGRDVALRCDSISGHVTLYWYRQTLGQGSEVLTYSQSDAQRDKSGRPSGRFSAERPERSVSTLKIQRTEQGDSAVYLCASSGPGSGGANEQFFGPGTRLTVL.